This T cell receptor beta chain was observed in a study of CD8+CD57+ T cells in acquired aplastic anemia. As for the study in general: Sorted cells (CD4+ and CD8+) yielded DNA amounts that averaged about 3.1 ug. Read counts for CD4+ cells (from healthy donors) averaged around 10 million. Study conclusions and caveats: Patients and controls shared 25 to 30 CD8+ CDR3 sequences.

The CDR3 has 16 amino acids. Germline-derived CDR1 and CDR2 are SGDLS and YYNGEE. The ends lost 3 bases at V and 2 bases at J; junction bases unmatched: 4. Genomic DNA was employed as the template in profiling TCR beta VDJ and CDR3. In TCRdb, the reads were re-called with MiXCR into one record per CDR3 protein. Of about 180,000 distinct CDR3 sequences in the sample, around half are singletons; the top ten hold about 2.9%. Worth noting for this clonotype: Its matching antigen is unknown.

The chain couples TRBV9 to TRBJ2-7, with 14 bases identical to TRBD2. Source material: sorted CD4+, CD8+, or CD8+CD57+ T cells (not recorded which) from PBMCs. The TCR was taken from a human donor in good health. The CDR3 spells CASSATSGGETYEQYF. The CDR3 region has the DNA TGTGCCAGCAGCGCGACTAGCGGGGGGGAAACCTACGAGCAGTACTTC. The complete variable domain, with remaining parts taken from reference TRBV9 and TRBJ2-7, reads DSGVTQTPKHLITATGQRVTLRCSPRSGDLSVYWYQQSLDQGLQFLIQYYNGEERAKGNILERFSAQQFPDLHSELNLSSLELGDSALYFCASSATSGGETYEQYFGPGTRLTVT.